This is a list of T cell receptor beta chains from one sample in a study of T cell changes during pregnancy in multiple sclerosis. Measured with immunoSEQ multiplex PCR; TCRdb has only the in-frame clones, and not every one. Of some 64,000 clones listed, around 91% are singletons. Here the sequenced sample was peripheral blood, taken in the second trimester of pregnancy. These receptors originate from a female donor in good health, enrolled as a control in a pregnancy study. Both conserved end residues are part of each CDR3. The D gene is left open where the match is weak. Rows may omit the clone size; those that give it use once, few, many or a size class.

>.|TRBV30|.|TRBJ2-5
CAWSVGGDGTQYF
TGTGCCTGGAGTGTTGGAGGGGATGGGACCCAGTACTTC
>once|TRBV4-2|TRBD2|TRBJ2-7
CASSQVASGRFGEQYF
TGTGCCAGCAGCCAAGTTGCTAGCGGACGTTTCGGCGAGCAGTACTTC
>.|TRBV2|TRBD1|TRBJ2-5
CANGQGYQETQYF
TGTGCCAACGGACAGGGGTACCAAGAGACCCAGTACTTC
>.|TRBV7-9|.|TRBJ2-1
CASSLDGLEAYNEQFF
TGTGCCAGCAGCTTAGATGGCCTCGAGGCCTACAATGAGCAGTTCTTC
>.|TRBV2|TRBD2|TRBJ2-1
CASSAGTSGRDYNEQFF
TGTGCCAGCAGTGCAGGAACTAGCGGGAGGGACTACAATGAGCAGTTCTTC
>.|TRBV27|.|TRBJ2-3
CASSWAGSTDTQYF
TGTGCCAGCAGTTGGGCAGGGTCCACAGATACGCAGTATTTT
>.|TRBV2|TRBD2|TRBJ2-7
CASSWGGSDYEQYF
TGTGCCAGCAGCTGGGGGGGGAGCGACTACGAGCAGTACTTC
>.|TRBV30|.|TRBJ2-3
CAWSPSRGAPDTQYF
TGTGCCTGGAGCCCTTCCCGGGGGGCCCCAGATACGCAGTATTTT
>.|TRBV5-6|.|TRBJ1-5
CASSLRGNQPQHF
TGTGCCAGCAGCTTGAGGGGAAATCAGCCCCAGCATTTT
>few|TRBV7-3|.|TRBJ1-1
CASSLGQPGAEAFF
TGTGCCAGCAGCTTAGGGCAGCCAGGCGCTGAAGCTTTCTTT
>.|TRBV5-6|.|TRBJ1-5
CASSAGLIEGQPQHF
TGTGCCAGCAGCGCGGGTCTCATAGAGGGCCAGCCCCAGCATTTT
>.|TRBV11-2|TRBD2|TRBJ2-3
CASSLRGGIRGDTQYF
TGTGCCAGCAGCTTGCGGGGGGGCATCCGTGGAGATACGCAGTATTTT
>few|TRBV10-2|.|TRBJ1-1
CASSDRGRVNTEAFF
TGCGCCAGCAGTGATAGGGGCCGGGTGAACACTGAAGCTTTCTTT
>once|TRBV2|TRBD2|TRBJ2-5
CATTGLAIETQYF
TGTGCCACTACTGGACTAGCAATAGAGACCCAGTACTTC
>.|TRBV9|.|TRBJ1-2
CASSVASGALYGYTF
TGTGCCAGCAGCGTAGCTAGTGGGGCCCTCTATGGCTACACCTTC
>.|TRBV11-2|.|TRBJ1-5
CASSQGAGSNQPQHF
TGTGCCAGCAGCCAAGGGGCGGGAAGCAATCAGCCCCAGCATTTT
>.|TRBV20-1|.|TRBJ2-5
CSASTQETQYF
TGCAGTGCTAGTACTCAAGAGACCCAGTACTTC
>once|TRBV5-1|TRBD2|TRBJ2-3
CASSLLVAGGPDTQYF
TGCGCCAGCAGCTTGTTAGTAGCGGGGGGCCCTGATACGCAGTATTTT
>.|TRBV29-1|.|TRBJ1-4
CSVEGGEKLFF
TGCAGCGTTGAGGGGGGAGAAAAACTGTTTTTT
>.|TRBV27|.|TRBJ2-1
CASSLSAASSYNEQFF
TGTGCCAGCAGTTTATCGGCGGCGAGCTCCTACAATGAGCAGTTCTTC
>.|TRBV7-9|.|TRBJ2-6
CASSPSSGANVLTF
TGTGCCAGCAGCCCTAGCTCTGGGGCCAACGTCCTGACTTTC
>.|TRBV7-8|TRBD2|TRBJ2-2
CASSLVAPSGRPAYIRELFF
TGTGCCAGCAGCTTAGTGGCGCCTAGCGGGAGGCCCGCCTATATTCGGGAGCTGTTTTTT
>.|TRBV6-5|.|TRBJ1-5
CASSYGQSQPQHF
TGTGCCAGCAGTTACGGACAGAGTCAGCCCCAGCATTTT
>.|TRBV28|TRBD2|TRBJ2-7
CASSILSGRSYEQYF
TGTGCCAGCAGTATACTTAGCGGGAGGTCCTACGAGCAGTACTTC
>.|TRBV5-1|TRBD1|TRBJ2-3
CASSLVPRGLKDTQYF
TGCGCCAGCAGCTTGGTACCCAGGGGGCTTAAAGATACGCAGTATTTT
>.|TRBV6-1|.|TRBJ1-5
CASSEGLTGQPQHF
TGTGCCAGCAGTGAAGGACTGACCGGTCAGCCCCAGCATTTT
>.|TRBV5-1|.|TRBJ2-7
CASSFEGSSYEQYF
TGCGCCAGCAGCTTCGAGGGAAGCTCCTACGAGCAGTACTTC
>once|TRBV7-9|TRBD2|TRBJ2-5
CASSGLAEETQYF
TGTGCCAGCAGCGGGCTAGCGGAAGAGACCCAGTACTTC
>.|TRBV6-9|.|TRBJ2-2
CARLARGNTGELFF
TGTGCCCGCCTAGCCAGGGGAAACACCGGGGAGCTGTTTTTT
>once|TRBV5-1|TRBD1|TRBJ2-7
CASSADRADYEQYF
TGCGCCAGCAGCGCCGACAGGGCCGACTACGAGCAGTACTTC
>.|TRBV7-9|.|TRBJ1-1
CASSSSPSVKAFF
TGTGCCAGCAGCAGTAGTCCGTCTGTGAAAGCTTTCTTT
>.|TRBV6-1|TRBD1|TRBJ1-3
CASSETGGSGNTIYF
TGTGCCAGCAGTGAAACAGGGGGCTCTGGAAACACCATATATTTT
>once|TRBV10-3|.|TRBJ1-2
CAISESGGASYGYTF
TGTGCCATCAGTGAGTCGGGGGGTGCAAGCTATGGCTACACCTTC
>.|TRBV19|.|TRBJ1-2
CASSKPLDWHGYTF
TGTGCCAGTAGTAAACCCCTGGACTGGCACGGCTACACCTTC
>few|TRBV7-3|.|TRBJ1-1
CASSTGNTEAFF
TGTGCCAGCAGCACAGGTAACACTGAAGCTTTCTTT
>.|TRBV7-9|TRBD1|TRBJ2-5
CASSSRGTGPKQETQYF
TGTGCCAGCAGCTCTAGGGGGACAGGCCCTAAACAAGAGACCCAGTACTTC
>.|TRBV19|TRBD1|TRBJ1-1
CASNKFGFGTGNTEAFF
TGTGCCAGTAATAAATTCGGTTTTGGGACAGGGAACACTGAAGCTTTCTTT
>once|TRBV5-6|TRBD1|TRBJ2-7
CASRPGQGDYEQYF
TGTGCCAGCAGGCCCGGACAGGGGGACTACGAGCAGTACTTC
>.|TRBV29-1|TRBD1|TRBJ1-2
CSVDKGQGADYGYTF
TGCAGCGTTGACAAGGGACAGGGGGCGGACTATGGCTACACCTTC
>.|TRBV11-2|.|TRBJ2-7
CASRQQIGVYEQYF
TGTGCCAGCAGACAACAGATCGGGGTGTACGAGCAGTACTTC
>.|TRBV7-9|.|TRBJ1-2
CASSLLISEVGYTF
TGTGCCAGCAGCTTATTAATTTCTGAGGTTGGCTACACCTTC
>once|TRBV27|.|TRBJ1-2
CASSSRLDSMNGYTF
TGTGCCAGCAGTTCCAGATTGGACAGTATGAATGGCTACACCTTC
>.|TRBV6-1|.|TRBJ1-3
CASSEQQGEGNTIYF
TGTGCCAGCAGCGAACAACAGGGAGAAGGAAACACCATATATTTT
>.|TRBV7-9|.|TRBJ1-6
CASSLDPISRDSPLHF
TGTGCCAGCAGCTTAGATCCGATATCCCGGGATTCACCCCTCCACTTT
>.|TRBV27|.|TRBJ1-5
CASSSLGVLRSNQPQHF
TGTGCCAGCAGTTCCCTCGGGGTACTCCGTAGCAATCAGCCCCAGCATTTT
>.|TRBV7-9|.|TRBJ1-2
CASSTKSAGGANYGYTF
TGTGCCAGCAGCACAAAGTCGGCGGGCGGAGCTAACTATGGCTACACCTTC
>.|TRBV5-1|.|TRBJ2-1
CASSPLAGADYNEQFF
TGCGCCAGCAGCCCTCTGGCGGGCGCCGATTACAATGAGCAGTTCTTC
>.|TRBV2|TRBD1|TRBJ1-1
CASSTNPGQPNTEAFF
TGTGCCAGCAGTACCAATCCGGGACAGCCGAACACTGAAGCTTTCTTT
>few|TRBV6-5|.|TRBJ2-3
CASTGGQGVDTQYF
TGTGCCAGCACGGGCGGGCAAGGCGTGGATACGCAGTATTTT
>.|TRBV5-1|.|TRBJ1-1
CASSLVRGTEAFF
TGCGCCAGCAGCTTGGTCAGAGGCACTGAAGCTTTCTTT